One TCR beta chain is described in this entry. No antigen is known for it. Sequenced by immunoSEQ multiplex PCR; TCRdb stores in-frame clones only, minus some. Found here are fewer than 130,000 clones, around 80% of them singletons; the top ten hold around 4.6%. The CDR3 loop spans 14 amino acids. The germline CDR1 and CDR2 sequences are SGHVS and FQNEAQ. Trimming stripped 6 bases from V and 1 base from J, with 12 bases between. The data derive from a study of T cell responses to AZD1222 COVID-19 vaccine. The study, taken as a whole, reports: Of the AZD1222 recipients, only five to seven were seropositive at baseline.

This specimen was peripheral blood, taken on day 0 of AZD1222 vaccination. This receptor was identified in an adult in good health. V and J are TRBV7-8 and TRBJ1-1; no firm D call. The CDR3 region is CASRRLGGNTEAFF. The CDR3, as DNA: TGTGCCAGCAGACGCCTGGGCGGGAACACTGAAGCTTTCTTT.